What follows describes a single T cell receptor beta chain. Only in-frame clones appear in the TCRdb table, and some are missing; sequencing was by immunoSEQ multiplex PCR. Here the sample spans roughly 30,000 clones, around nine tenths being singletons. The sample belongs to a study of control samples from healthy donors and cancer patients. The CDR3 extends over 13 amino acids. The V and J ends lost 1 base and 3 bases respectively, with 7 bases between them. Germline assignment: CDR1 SGHAT and CDR2 FQNNGV. Material: formalin-fixed, paraffin-embedded tissue. This receptor was identified in a female donor with melanoma. The V gene is TRBV11-2, the J gene TRBJ2-7; D gene unclear. The CDR3 sequence is CASSLGGFYEQYF. CDR3 in DNA: TGTGCCAGCAGCTTAGGAGGATTCTACGAGCAGTACTTC.